This TCR beta chain came from a study of blood T cell repertoires in COVID-19. For the study at large: Acute and convalescent COVID-19 samples came from the United States, Italy and Spain. T cells, B-cell-depleted T cells, or PBMCs provided the cDNA or gDNA that served as material.

The CDR3 is 15 residues long. V gave up 5 bases and J gave up 4 bases; unmatched junction bases: 9. Germline V gives CDR1 MNHEY, CDR2 SVGAGI. Cohorts were based on clinical histories the participants reported. Here immunoSEQ multiplex PCR was the method, and the copy in TCRdb shows in-frame clones only, minus some. The profile shows 150,000 to 200,000 clones, more than 65% of them singletons. The clonotype comes from a man aged 50-59 years who had recovered from COVID-19. The sequenced material came from PBMCs or T cells enriched from blood (not recorded which). The gene calls are TRBV6-5 and TRBJ1-2; 8 positions agree with TRBD1. CDR3 DNA: TGTGCCAGCAGTCCCTCCGGACAGGGTCCCTATGGCTACACCTTC. It yields the protein CASSPSGQGPYGYTF.